The 10 T cell receptor beta chains below were found in one sample sequenced in a study of cytomegalovirus exposure and HLA in healthy donors. In the PCR, 60 Vbeta and 13 Jbeta primers were used. Some clones are missing from TCRdb's copy, which holds only in-frame ones; the method was immunoSEQ multiplex PCR. The table has about 150,000 clones, approximately 70% seen once; the top ten hold 1.5% to 2%. Input material: PBMCs. The receptors come from a human donor in good health.

The chain couples TRBV6-1 to TRBJ2-3; 7 bases map to TRBD2. The junction had 1 base not matched to a gene; V was cut back by 0 bases and J by 4 bases. The CDR3 is 14 amino acids. Looked up from germline, CDR1 is MNHNS and CDR2 is SASEGT. CDR3 coding DNA: TGTGCCAGCAGTGAAGCGGGGGGGTCAGATACGCAGTATTTT. This encodes CASSEAGGSDTQYF.

This clone was observed a few times. The rearrangement uses TRBV19 and TRBJ1-3, with 10 nucleotides matching TRBD1. CDR3 length: 15 residues. Germline trimming cut 9 bases from V and 3 bases from J; bases unmatched to any gene: 8. Germline V gives CDR1 LNHDA, CDR2 SQIVND (reference sequence). The CDR3 loop reads CASTPTGGFGNTIYF. The CDR3 nucleotides are TGTGCCAGCACACCGACAGGGGGCTTTGGAAACACCATATATTTT. The full variable domain, with the rest looked up from reference TRBV19 and TRBJ1-3, is DGGITQSPKYLFRKEGQNVTLSCEQNLNHDAMYWYRQDPGQGLRLIYYSQIVNDFQKGDIAEGYSVSREKKESFPLTVTSAQKNPTAFYLCASTPTGGFGNTIYFGEGSWLTVV.

The chain recombines TRBV6-1 with TRBJ2-6; possibly TRBD1 for D (5 bases). The CDR3 is made up of 15 amino acids. The V end was cut by 4 bases, the J end by 2 bases, with 9 bases between. Per the germline V gene, CDR1 is MNHNS and CDR2 is SASEGT. In nucleotides, the CDR3 is TGTGCCAGCAGTGTGGCAGGGACTGGGGCCAACGTCCTGACTTTC. Translating gives CASSVAGTGANVLTF.

This clone occurred a few times. The chain employs TRBV28 and TRBJ2-7, with TRBD1 identical over 7 bases. The CDR3 extends over 14 amino acids. Germline V gene data show CDR1 as MDHEN and CDR2 as SYDVKM. V dropped 4 bases and J dropped 1; count of bases not matched to a gene: 4. The CDR3 bases are TGTGCCAGCAGTTCCGGGACAGCGTCCTACGAGCAGTACTTC. It encodes CASSSGTASYEQYF.

V and J are TRBV6-6 and TRBJ1-5; 11 bases are shared with TRBD1. After removal of 11 bases from V and 9 bases from J, the junction contained 9 bases not matched to a gene. This CDR3 contains 13 residues. Per germline, CDR1 MNHNY and CDR2 SVGAGI (reference sequence). The CDR3 reads CAAGTGGLRPQHF. DNA of the CDR3: TGTGCCGCCGGGACAGGGGGTCTGAGGCCCCAGCATTTT.

The chain links TRBV2 to TRBJ2-1, with 10 bases lining up with TRBD2. Germline V gene data show CDR1 as SNHLY and CDR2 as FYNNEI. The V and J ends lost 1 base and 9 bases, in that order; junction bases with no gene match: 6. The CDR3 is 15 amino acids. The CDR3 DNA follows: TGTGCCAGCAGTGAAGGTAGCGGGAGGTGGGGTGAGCAGTTCTTC. Its translation is CASSEGSGRWGEQFF. Full variable domain (remainder filled in from reference TRBV2 and TRBJ2-1): EPEVTQTPSHQVTQMGQEVILRCVPISNHLYFYWYRQILGQKVEFLVSFYNNEISEKSEIFDDQFSVERPDGSNFTLKIRSTKLEDSAMYFCASSEGSGRWGEQFFGPGTRLTVL.

In its sample, this clone was seen a few times. V gene TRBV5-1 combines with J gene TRBJ2-7; weak D call: TRBD1 (5 bases). Per the germline V gene, CDR1 is SGHRS and CDR2 is YFSETQ. There are 13 residues in the CDR3. V lost 7 bases and J 6 bases, leaving 17 bases between the germline ends. The CDR3 DNA follows: TGCGCCAGCTCCCAGGGCCCTGGTGGCGAGCAGTACTTC. It is translated as CASSQGPGGEQYF. Based on the CDR3 plus reference TRBV5-1 and TRBJ2-7, the full variable domain is KAGVTQTPRYLIKTRGQQVTLSCSPISGHRSVSWYQQTPGQGLQFLFEYFSETQRNKGNFPGRFSGRQFSNSRSEMNVSTLELGDSALYLCASSQGPGGEQYFGPGTRLTVT.

The rearrangement uses TRBV28 and TRBJ1-1, with D maybe TRBD1 (5 bases). V dropped 3 bases and J dropped 5 bases, with 7 bases sitting between them. Germline V gives CDR1 MDHEN, CDR2 SYDVKM. This CDR3 spans 12 amino acids. The CDR3: CASSFRATEAFF. The CDR3, as DNA: TGTGCCAGCAGTTTCAGGGCTACTGAAGCTTTCTTT.

The rearrangement joins TRBV14 to TRBJ2-3; D not certain. Trimming took off 0 bases at V and 4 bases at J, with 14 bases between the two ends. This CDR3 comprises 16 residues. In germline, CDR1 is SGHDN, CDR2 FVKESK. The CDR3 nucleotides read TGTGCCAGCAGCCAAGACATGGAGTCCCCGGCAGATACGCAGTATTTT. Translating it yields CASSQDMESPADTQYF. Combining the CDR3 with reference TRBV14 and TRBJ2-3 gives the whole variable domain EAGVTQFPSHSVIEKGQTVTLRCDPISGHDNLYWYRRVMGKEIKFLLHFVKESKQDESGMPNNRFLAERTGGTYSTLKVQPAELEDSGVYFCASSQDMESPADTQYFGPGTRLTVL.

This clone was observed a few times. DNA of the CDR3: TGTGCCAGCAGCCCTATGGGCAGCCAAGAGACCCAGTACTTC. As protein: CASSPMGSQETQYF. This sequence joins TRBV7-9 and TRBJ2-5; D unresolved. V lost 5 bases and J lost 1, with 11 bases in between. The length of the CDR3 is 14 residues. CDR1 is SEHNR and CDR2 is FQNEAQ in the germline V gene (reference sequence). Variable domain in full (rest from reference TRBV7-9 and TRBJ2-5): DTGVSQNPRHKITKRGQNVTFRCDPISEHNRLYWYRQTLGQGPEFLTYFQNEAQLEKSRLLSDRFSAERPKGSFSTLEIQRTEQGDSAMYLCASSPMGSQETQYFGPGTRLLVL.